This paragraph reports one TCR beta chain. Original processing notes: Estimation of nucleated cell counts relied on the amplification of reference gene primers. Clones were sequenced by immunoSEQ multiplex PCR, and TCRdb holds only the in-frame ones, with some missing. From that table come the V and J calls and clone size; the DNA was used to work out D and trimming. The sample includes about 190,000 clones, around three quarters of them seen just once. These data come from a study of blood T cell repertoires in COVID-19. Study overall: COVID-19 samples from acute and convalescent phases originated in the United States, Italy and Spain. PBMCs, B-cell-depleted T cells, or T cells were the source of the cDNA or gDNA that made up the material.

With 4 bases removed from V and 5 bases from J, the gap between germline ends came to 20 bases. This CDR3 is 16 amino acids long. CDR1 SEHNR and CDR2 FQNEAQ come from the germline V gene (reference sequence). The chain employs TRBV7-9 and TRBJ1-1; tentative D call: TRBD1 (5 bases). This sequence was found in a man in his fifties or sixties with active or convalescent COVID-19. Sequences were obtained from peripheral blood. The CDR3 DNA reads TGTGCCAGCAGCTGGCTGACAGAGATAACGATAACTGAAGCTTTCTTT. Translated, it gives CASSWLTEITITEAFF.